The 17 T cell receptor beta chains below were found in one sample sequenced in a study of metastatic and nonmetastatic thyroid tumors. Ahead of thyroid surgery, no patient had received treatment of any kind. TCRdb reanalyzed the PCR reads with MiXCR. The sample lists around 15,000 clones, over 10% occurring once. The material sequenced was blood. These TCRs come from a female donor with papillary thyroid cancer or a benign thyroid nodule (not recorded which). Some clones in this sample may be carry-over from other donors' samples.

A few counts support this clone. The chain is built from TRBV19 and TRBJ2-7, with D tentatively TRBD1 (5 bases). The CDR3 is 11 amino acids. In germline, CDR1 is LNHDA, CDR2 SQIVND (reference sequence). V was clipped by 6 bases and J by 4 bases, with 7 bases between them. CDR3 protein: CASSHRYEQYF. In nucleotides, the CDR3 is TGTGCCAGTAGCCACAGGTACGAGCAGTACTTC.

For this clone: Its ends do not fully match the called genes, so a read error is possible. This chain connects TRBV7-9 to TRBJ2-7; a weak D match, TRBD2 (5 bases). The CDR3 has 15 amino acids. CDR1 and CDR2 (germline): SEHNR, FQNEAQ (reference sequence). DNA for the CDR3: TGTGTCAGCATCTTATTTGCGGGTCCCTCCTACGAGCAGTACTTC. Its protein is CVSILFAGPSYEQYF.

This clone was seen many times. The CDR3 here is CASSYLRISALRQGGNQPQHF. CDR3 DNA: TGTGCCAGCAGTTACTTACGTATATCGGCCTTACGACAGGGGGGGAATCAGCCCCAGCATTTT. The chain employs TRBV6-6 and TRBJ1-5; 9 positions match TRBD1. V shed 1 base, J shed 4 bases, and the junction held 20 bases outside the gene matches. Germline lookup yields CDR1 MNHNY and CDR2 SVGAGI (reference sequence). The CDR3 loop spans 21 amino acids.

There are a few counts of this clone. A much larger clone sits a single nucleotide away, making a read error possible. The chain links TRBV19 to TRBJ1-1; unclear D gene. Germline-derived CDR1 and CDR2 are LNHDA and SQIVND (reference sequence). Trimming shortened V by 5 bases and J by 4 bases, and 11 bases separated the two germline ends. The CDR3 contains 13 residues. CDR3 protein: CASSFKAPTEAFF. The CDR3 nucleotides read TGTGCCAGTAGTTTTAAGGCGCCCACTGAAGCTTTCTTT.

In this sample, this clone turned up many times. The V and J genes are TRBV28 and TRBJ2-7, with D possibly TRBD1 on 5 matching bases. In germline, CDR1 is MDHEN, CDR2 SYDVKM. This CDR3 contains 15 residues. Between the trimmed V and J ends, which lost 3 bases and 6 bases, there was a span of 18 bases. The CDR3 sequence: CASSLAGAALVEQYF. The DNA for the CDR3 is TGTGCCAGCAGTTTGGCTGGGGCGGCCCTCGTCGAGCAGTACTTC.

This clone has ten or more counts. The rearrangement joins TRBV3-1 to TRBJ2-1, with TRBD2 matching over 8 bases. Germline assignment: CDR1 LGHDT and CDR2 YNNKEL (reference sequence). V lost 3 bases, J lost 4 bases, and 8 bases stayed unmatched. The CDR3 runs to 16 residues. The CDR3 DNA sequence: TGTGCCAGCAGCCAGGCAGGCGGGGGGCCTTACAATGAGCAGTTCTTC. The encoded protein is CASSQAGGGPYNEQFF.

This clone occurred many times. The chain links TRBV7-8 to TRBJ2-7; D call uncertain. V lost 0 bases, J lost 9 bases, and 15 bases lay in between. Per germline, CDR1 SGHVS and CDR2 FQNEAQ. The CDR3 totals 14 residues. The DNA for the CDR3 is TGTGCCAGCAGCTTAGCGCTGCACTTGGAACGGCAGTACTTC. Residues: CASSLALHLERQYF.

This clone was observed many times. The chain combines TRBV6-1 with TRBJ1-6; no firm D call. The V gene's germline CDR1 is MNHNS and CDR2 SASEGT. The CDR3 contains 14 residues. The ends were cut back, 4 bases at V and 7 bases at J, with 11 bases in the middle. In nucleotides, the CDR3 is TGTGCCAGCAGTGCGAAAACCGAGAATTCACCCCTCCACTTT. Protein product: CASSAKTENSPLHF.

The sample holds many counts of this clone. V is TRBV20-1 and J is TRBJ1-6, with TRBD1 identical over 7 bases. V gave up 1 base and J gave up 7 bases; unmatched junction bases: 4. This CDR3 is built from 14 residues. Germline CDR1 reads DFQATT; CDR2 reads SNEGSKA (reference sequence). The CDR3 loop is CSARVGTENSPLHF. CDR3 sequence (DNA): TGCAGTGCTAGAGTCGGGACAGAGAATTCACCCCTCCACTTT.

This clone was observed at least ten times. This chain links TRBV5-1 with TRBJ2-3; TRBD1 might be the D (5 bases). V was shortened by 0 bases and J by 6 bases, with 14 bases between the two germline ends. Germline values: CDR1 SGHRS, CDR2 YFSETQ. This CDR3 is 15 amino acids long. CDR3 sequence (DNA): TGCGCCAGCAGCTTGGCTTTCCAGGGTACGGATACGCAGTATTTT. It codes for CASSLAFQGTDTQYF.

This clone rates as medium-sized (0.01 to 0.1%). This sample includes further DNA sequences coding for the same CDR3. Written as DNA, the CDR3 is TGTGCCACTCGGGCCGGCTGGGAAAATTCACCCCTCCACTTT. Translation: CATRAGWENSPLHF. The V and J genes are TRBV6-1 and TRBJ1-6; D ambiguous. The CDR3 totals 14 residues. Trimming cost V 10 bases and J 7 bases, with 17 bases left between them. Germline CDR1 MNHNS, CDR2 SASEGT.

A remark on this clone: The limits of the CDR3 on the DNA are not certain, so only TCRdb's listed CDR3 is given. The chain recombines TRBV12-3 or TRBV12-4 with TRBJ1-2. Ends included, the CDR3 has 14 residues. The CDR3 reads CASILVGLGNGHTF.

This clone was detected many times. The chain links TRBV20-1 to TRBJ1-2; 9 bases match TRBD1. There are 13 residues in the CDR3. Germline V gene data show CDR1 as DFQATT and CDR2 as SNEGSKA (reference sequence). V lost 5 bases to trimming and J lost 8 bases; unmatched junction nucleotides: 9. CDR3 sequence: CSAYRQGEEGYTF. CDR3 DNA: TGCAGTGCTTATCGACAGGGGGAGGAAGGCTACACCTTC.

This clone showed up many times. The V call is TRBV20-1, the J call TRBJ2-1, with TRBD2 identical over 9 bases. This CDR3 is built from 14 residues. The ends lost 3 bases at V and 7 bases at J; junction bases unmatched: 7. CDR1 is DFQATT, CDR2 SNEGSKA, per germline (reference sequence). The CDR3 is CSARAAGGSNEQFF. CDR3 coding DNA: TGCAGTGCTAGGGCAGCGGGGGGTTCAAATGAGCAGTTCTTC.

Ten or more counts support this clone. V and J are TRBV5-4 and TRBJ2-2; 8 nucleotides line up with TRBD2. Trimming removed 2 bases from V and 5 bases from J; junction bases left unmatched: 5. Germline assignment: CDR1 SGHNT and CDR2 YYREEE (reference sequence). This CDR3 is 15 amino acids long. CDR3 DNA: TGTGCCAGCAGCTTTACTAGCGGCAAGACCGGGGAGCTGTTTTTT. This gives the protein CASSFTSGKTGELFF.

In this sample, this clone turned up many times. This chain uses TRBV7-2 with TRBJ1-3; D is undetermined. The V and J ends lost 6 bases and 0 bases respectively, with 9 bases between them. Germline V lookup: CDR1 SGHTA, CDR2 FQGNSA. The CDR3 extends over 14 amino acids. The CDR3 sequence: CASSFSVSGNTIYF. Written as DNA, the CDR3 is TGTGCCAGCAGTTTTTCGGTCTCTGGAAACACCATATATTTT.

Judged by abundance, this clone is medium-sized. The chain recombines TRBV27 with TRBJ2-7; TRBD1 aligns across 9 bases. J was trimmed by 3 bases and V by 2 bases; bases with no gene match: 2. Germline V CDR1 and CDR2: MNHEY, SMNVEV (reference sequence). There are 14 residues in the CDR3. CDR3 sequence: CASSLLGQGYEQYF. The DNA of the CDR3 is TGTGCCAGCAGTTTACTGGGACAGGGCTACGAGCAGTACTTC.